This T cell receptor (beta chain) was observed in a study of monozygotic twins with inflammatory bowel disease. The CDR3 covers 13 residues. CDR1 and CDR2 (germline): MGHRA, YSYEKL. Study conclusions and caveats: The analysis yielded no support for one strong signal or clonotype associated with IBD. Other individuals had fewer clonotypes in common with IBD patients than with healthy twins, especially with disease activity.

TCRdb reprocessed the 5' RACE reads and keeps a single row for each CDR3 protein, giving no DNA. The sample data list fewer than 200,000 distinct CDR3 sequences. Regarding this clonotype: Its antigen is unknown.

The sequence was collected from a human donor with ulcerative colitis or Crohn's disease, or a healthy co-twin of an affected twin (not recorded which). The chain joins TRBV4-1 to TRBJ2-7; absent DNA, TCRdb's TRBD2 call cannot be checked. Input material: blood. The CDR3: CASSQGLVREQYF.